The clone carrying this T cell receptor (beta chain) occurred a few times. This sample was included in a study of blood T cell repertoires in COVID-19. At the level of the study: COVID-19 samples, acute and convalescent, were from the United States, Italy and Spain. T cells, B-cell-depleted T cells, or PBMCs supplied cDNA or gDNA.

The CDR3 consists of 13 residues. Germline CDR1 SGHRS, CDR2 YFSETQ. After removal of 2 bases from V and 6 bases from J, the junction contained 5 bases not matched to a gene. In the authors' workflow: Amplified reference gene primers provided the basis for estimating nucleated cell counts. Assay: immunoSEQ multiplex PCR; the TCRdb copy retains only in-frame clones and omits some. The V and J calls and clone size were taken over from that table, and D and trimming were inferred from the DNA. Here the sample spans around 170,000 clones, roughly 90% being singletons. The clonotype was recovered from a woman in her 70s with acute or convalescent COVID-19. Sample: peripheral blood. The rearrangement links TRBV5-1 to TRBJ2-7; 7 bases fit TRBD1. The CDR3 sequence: CASSFLDRAEQYF. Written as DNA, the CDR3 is TGCGCCAGCAGCTTCCTAGACAGGGCCGAGCAGTACTTC.